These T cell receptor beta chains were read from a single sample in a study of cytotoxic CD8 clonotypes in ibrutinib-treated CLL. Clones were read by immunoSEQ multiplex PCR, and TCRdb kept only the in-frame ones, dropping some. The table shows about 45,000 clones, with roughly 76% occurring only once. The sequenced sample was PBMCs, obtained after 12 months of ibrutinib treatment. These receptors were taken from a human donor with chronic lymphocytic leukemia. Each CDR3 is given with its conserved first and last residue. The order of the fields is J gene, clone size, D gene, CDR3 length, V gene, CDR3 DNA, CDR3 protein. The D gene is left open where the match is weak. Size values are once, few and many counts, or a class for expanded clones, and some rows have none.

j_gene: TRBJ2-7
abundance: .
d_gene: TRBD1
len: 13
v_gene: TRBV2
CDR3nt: TGTGCCAGCACCCGACAGGGGGCCTACGAGCAGTACTTC
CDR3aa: CASTRQGAYEQYF

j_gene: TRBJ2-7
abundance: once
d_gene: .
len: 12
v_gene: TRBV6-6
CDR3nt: TGTGCCAGCAGTCGGGACACCTACGAGCAGTACTTC
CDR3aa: CASSRDTYEQYF

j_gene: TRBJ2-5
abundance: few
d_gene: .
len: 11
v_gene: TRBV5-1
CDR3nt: TGCGCCAGCAGCTTGGAAGAGACCCAGTACTTC
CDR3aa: CASSLEETQYF

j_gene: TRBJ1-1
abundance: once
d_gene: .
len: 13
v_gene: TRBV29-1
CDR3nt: TGCAGCGTTGTTAACTTCATGAACACTGAAGCTTTCTTT
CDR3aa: CSVVNFMNTEAFF

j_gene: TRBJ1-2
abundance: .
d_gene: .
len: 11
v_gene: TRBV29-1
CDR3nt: TGCAGCGTTGATAGAGGGGATGGCTACACCTTC
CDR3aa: CSVDRGDGYTF

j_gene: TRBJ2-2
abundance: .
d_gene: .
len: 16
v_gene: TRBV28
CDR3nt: TGTGCCAGCAGTTACGGGGGGCGCCGGGGCACCGGGGAGCTGTTTTTT
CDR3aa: CASSYGGRRGTGELFF

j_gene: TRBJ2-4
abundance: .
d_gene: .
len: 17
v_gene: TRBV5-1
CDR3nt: TGCGCCAGCAGCTCCATGAATGAGGGGGGTGTTAGAAACATTCAGTACTTC
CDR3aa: CASSSMNEGGVRNIQYF

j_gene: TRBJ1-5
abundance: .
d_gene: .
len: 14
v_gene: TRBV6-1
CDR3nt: TGTGCCAGCAGTCCCGGGACGGGGTATCAGCCCCAGCATTTT
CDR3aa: CASSPGTGYQPQHF

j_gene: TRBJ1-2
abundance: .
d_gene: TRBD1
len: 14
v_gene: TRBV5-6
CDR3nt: TGTGCCAGCAGCTTCACAGGGGTTAACTATGGCTACACCTTC
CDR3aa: CASSFTGVNYGYTF

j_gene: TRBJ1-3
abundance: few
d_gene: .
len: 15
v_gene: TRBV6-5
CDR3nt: TGTGCCAGCAGTTGGGGACCCAGGCCTGGAAACACCATATATTTT
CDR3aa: CASSWGPRPGNTIYF

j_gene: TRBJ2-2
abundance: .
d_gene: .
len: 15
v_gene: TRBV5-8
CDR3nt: TGTGCCAGCAGCTTGCAGACAACGAACACCGGGGAGCTGTTTTTT
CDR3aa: CASSLQTTNTGELFF

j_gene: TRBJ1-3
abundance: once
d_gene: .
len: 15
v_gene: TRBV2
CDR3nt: TGTGCCAGCAGTGAGATACGGGGAACTGGAAACACCATATATTTT
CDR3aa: CASSEIRGTGNTIYF

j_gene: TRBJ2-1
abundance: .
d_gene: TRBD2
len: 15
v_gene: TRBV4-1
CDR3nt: TGCGCCAGCAGCCAAGTAGAGGCTAGCGGCAATGAGCAGTTCTTC
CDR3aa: CASSQVEASGNEQFF

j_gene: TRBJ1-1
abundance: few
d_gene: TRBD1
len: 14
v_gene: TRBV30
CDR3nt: TGTGCCTGGAATGGACAGGGCGAGAACACTGAAGCTTTCTTT
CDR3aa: CAWNGQGENTEAFF

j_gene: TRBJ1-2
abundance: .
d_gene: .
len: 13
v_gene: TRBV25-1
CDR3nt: TGTGCCAGCAGTGAATACCAGGTTGATGGCTACACCTTC
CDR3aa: CASSEYQVDGYTF

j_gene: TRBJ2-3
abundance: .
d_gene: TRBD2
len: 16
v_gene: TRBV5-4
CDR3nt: TGTGCCAGCAGCACGGGACTAGCGGGGGGCACAGATACGCAGTATTTT
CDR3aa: CASSTGLAGGTDTQYF

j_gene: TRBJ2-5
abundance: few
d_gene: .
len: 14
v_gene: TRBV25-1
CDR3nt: TGTGCCAGCAGTGAACGAGGTCATCAAGAGACCCAGTACTTC
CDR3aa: CASSERGHQETQYF

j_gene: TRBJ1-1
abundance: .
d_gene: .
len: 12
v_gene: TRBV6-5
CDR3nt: TGTGCCAGCAGTGCCGAGGGGGTAGGGGCTTTCTTT
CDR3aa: CASSAEGVGAFF

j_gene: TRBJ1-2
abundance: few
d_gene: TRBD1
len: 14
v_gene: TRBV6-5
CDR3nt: TGTGCCAGCAGAGACAGGGGGCAAGACTATGGCTACACCTTC
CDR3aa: CASRDRGQDYGYTF

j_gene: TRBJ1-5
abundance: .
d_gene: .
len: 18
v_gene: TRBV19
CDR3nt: TGTGCCAGTAGTATTATGGGGCACAGGGTTGGTAGCAATCAGCCCCAGCATTTT
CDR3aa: CASSIMGHRVGSNQPQHF

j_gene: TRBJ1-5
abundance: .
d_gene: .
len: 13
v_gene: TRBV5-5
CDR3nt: TGTGCCAGCAGCCAGGACAGTGATCAGCCCCAGCATTTT
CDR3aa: CASSQDSDQPQHF

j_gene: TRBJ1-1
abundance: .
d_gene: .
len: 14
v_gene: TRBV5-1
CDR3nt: TGCGCCAGCAGCTTGGGGCTGTTGAACACTGAAGCTTTCTTT
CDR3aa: CASSLGLLNTEAFF

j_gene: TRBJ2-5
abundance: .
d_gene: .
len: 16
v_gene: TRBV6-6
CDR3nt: TGTGCCAGCTCCTTGGGGGTGGAGGGGTGGCGAGAGACCCAGTACTTC
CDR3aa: CASSLGVEGWRETQYF

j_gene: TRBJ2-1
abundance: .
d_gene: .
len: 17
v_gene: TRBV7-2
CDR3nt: TGTGCCAGCAGCCTGAACCCATCCGCTCAGCGGTACAATGAGCAGTTCTTC
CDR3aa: CASSLNPSAQRYNEQFF

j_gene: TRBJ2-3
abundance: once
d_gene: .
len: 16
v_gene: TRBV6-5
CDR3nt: TGTGCCAGCAGTTACGGCTGGTCCCGCACCACAGATACGCAGTATTTT
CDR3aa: CASSYGWSRTTDTQYF

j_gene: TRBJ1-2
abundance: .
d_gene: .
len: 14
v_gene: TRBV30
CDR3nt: TGTGCCTGGAGTTCGGGGGTAGCTTCGGTAGGCTACACCTTC
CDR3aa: CAWSSGVASVGYTF

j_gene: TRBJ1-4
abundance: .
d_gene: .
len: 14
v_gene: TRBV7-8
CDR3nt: TGTGCCAGCAGCTTAGTCTCAGGGGTGGAAAAACTGTTTTTT
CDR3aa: CASSLVSGVEKLFF

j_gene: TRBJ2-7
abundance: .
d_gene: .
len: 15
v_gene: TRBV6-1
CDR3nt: TGTGCCAGCAGTGAAAATAGTGGTAGTGGGTACGAGCAGTACTTC
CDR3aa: CASSENSGSGYEQYF

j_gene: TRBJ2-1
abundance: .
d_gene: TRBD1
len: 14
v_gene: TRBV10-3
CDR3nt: TGTGCCATCACCTCGACAGGGGGTTACAATGAGCAGTTCTTC
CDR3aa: CAITSTGGYNEQFF

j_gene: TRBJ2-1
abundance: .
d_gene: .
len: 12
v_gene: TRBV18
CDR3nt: TGTGCCAGCTCACCAGTCCACAATGAGCAGTTCTTC
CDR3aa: CASSPVHNEQFF

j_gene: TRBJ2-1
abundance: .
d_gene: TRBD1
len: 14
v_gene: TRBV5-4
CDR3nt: TGTGCCAGCAGCTCCCGGGACAGATACAATGAGCAGTTCTTC
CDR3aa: CASSSRDRYNEQFF

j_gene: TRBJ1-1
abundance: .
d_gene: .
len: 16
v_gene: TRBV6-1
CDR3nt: TGTGCCAGCAGTGAAACCTACCGTTTCATGAACACTGAAGCTTTCTTT
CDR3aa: CASSETYRFMNTEAFF

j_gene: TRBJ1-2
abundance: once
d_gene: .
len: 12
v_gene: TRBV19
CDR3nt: TGTGCCAGTAGCTCTGTGGGTTTTGGCTACACCTTC
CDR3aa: CASSSVGFGYTF

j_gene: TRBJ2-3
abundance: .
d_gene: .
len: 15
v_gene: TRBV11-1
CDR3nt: TGTGCCAGCAGCCCATGGCTTGCGGGCACAGATACGCAGTATTTT
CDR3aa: CASSPWLAGTDTQYF

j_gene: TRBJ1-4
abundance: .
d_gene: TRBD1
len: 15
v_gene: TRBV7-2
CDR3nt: TGTGCCAGCAGCTTAACAGGGGGCACTAATGAAAAACTGTTTTTT
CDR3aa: CASSLTGGTNEKLFF

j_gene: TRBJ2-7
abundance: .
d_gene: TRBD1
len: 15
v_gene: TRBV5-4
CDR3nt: TGTGCCAGCAGCTTGAAACAGGGGCACTCCTACGAGCAGTACTTC
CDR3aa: CASSLKQGHSYEQYF

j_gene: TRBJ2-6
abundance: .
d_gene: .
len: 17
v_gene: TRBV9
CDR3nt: TGTGCCAGCAGCGTAGATCCGGGCAGCTCTGGGGCCAACGTCCTGACTTTC
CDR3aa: CASSVDPGSSGANVLTF

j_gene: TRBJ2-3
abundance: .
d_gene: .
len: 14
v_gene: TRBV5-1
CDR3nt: TGCGCCAGCAGCTTGGTCGGGGGGCAAGATACGCAGTATTTT
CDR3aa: CASSLVGGQDTQYF

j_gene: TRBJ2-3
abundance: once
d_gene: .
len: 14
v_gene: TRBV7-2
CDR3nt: TGTGCCAGCAGTTTGGGTCGGCTCCTGGATACGCAGTATTTT
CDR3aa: CASSLGRLLDTQYF

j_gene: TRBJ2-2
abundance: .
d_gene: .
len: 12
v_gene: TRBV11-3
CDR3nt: TGTGCCAGCAGTCCCCTTACCGGGGAGCTGTTTTTT
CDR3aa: CASSPLTGELFF

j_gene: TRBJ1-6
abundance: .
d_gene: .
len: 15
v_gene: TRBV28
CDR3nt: TGTGCCAGCAGTTTCCCCGGTCTAAATAATTCACCCCTCCACTTT
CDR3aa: CASSFPGLNNSPLHF

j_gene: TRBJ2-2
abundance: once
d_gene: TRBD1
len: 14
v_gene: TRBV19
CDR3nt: TGTGCCAGTAACACGAAGCAGGGGGCCGGGGAGCTGTTTTTT
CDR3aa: CASNTKQGAGELFF

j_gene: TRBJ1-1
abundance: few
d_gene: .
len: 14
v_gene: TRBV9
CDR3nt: TGTGCCAGCAGCGTAGATGGGGGGGACACTGAAGCTTTCTTT
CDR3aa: CASSVDGGDTEAFF